This T cell receptor (beta chain) comes out of a study of cytomegalovirus exposure and HLA in healthy donors listed by TCRdb under 2017. For the wider study: According to a later analysis, the 120 or so validation repertoires were produced on the same platform as the roughly 720 repertoires of the first cohort. The aim of the study was to test whether cataloging public T cell receptors could identify signatures of past pathogen exposure. The study combined high-throughput TCR immunosequencing, statistical association of individual TCRs with disease status, and machine learning to predict cytomegalovirus infection status. In addition to the first cohort of 500 to 850 subjects, a separate validation cohort of around 110 different subjects was used.

As for this clone: Its antigen remains undetermined. It has no much larger one-base neighbor in the sample; base qualities were not kept.

Paper-wide results and their limitations: The classifier was reported to diagnose cytomegalovirus status with high specificity and sensitivity in both the original cohort and the validation cohort. The study listed approximately 150 TCR beta chains as associated with cytomegalovirus. While some public TCRs were present in many individuals, most TCR sequences turned up only very rarely across donors. The validation cohort had no HLA typing available for a later analysis, so co-occurrence within that cohort was assessed over all 120 or so repertoires. A later analysis found that TCRs clustered in the first cohort also tended to co-occur in the roughly 120 validation repertoires, with about 94% of cluster scores above 0. Three of the identified cytomegalovirus-associated TCR beta chains were confirmed in vitro to be specific for cytomegalovirus antigens. According to the authors, the approach could potentially be generalized to other disease states and immunological phenotypes.

The donors were included in the validation cohort of some 120 subjects, a group kept apart from the roughly 670-subject first cohort. For CDR1 and CDR2, the germline V gene (reference sequence) lists MNHEY and SMNVEV. Measured from the cysteine to the phenylalanine, the CDR3 is 15 residues long. The sequence is cut down to CDR3 DNA, 45 bases in frame from base 1. The V end gives up 5 bases and the J end 4 bases, leaving 10 bases in the junction not matched to a gene. To prepare the library, the immunoSEQ multiplex PCR assay was applied. For the original study's pipeline: A statistical classification framework was built to diagnose cytomegalovirus status from the catalog of TCR beta chain sequences. TCRdb obtained this table from immuneACCESS and retained in-frame rearrangements with V and J assigned. These tables miss some clones; where compared with another copy, unresolved V genes account for less than half of the shortfall, and the remainder is unexplained. Clone size and V and J calls were adopted from that table, with D and trimming inferred from the DNA. Here the sample has over 200,000 clones; just over 85% occur a single time. The ten largest clones represent about 3% of the sample.

The chain links TRBV27 with TRBJ2-5, with 7 junctional bases fitting TRBD1. This receptor was taken from a young woman in good health and CMV-seronegative. Sequencing was carried out using PBMCs. The DNA sequence is as follows: TGTGCCAGCAGTGAAACAGGGGCCGGGACAGAGACCCAGTACTTC. This sequence encodes CASSETGAGTETQYF.